These 23 T cell receptor beta chains were all obtained from the same sample, sequenced in a study of radiotherapy plus CTLA-4 blockade in lung cancer. The assay was immunoSEQ multiplex PCR, and TCRdb's table has in-frame clones only and misses some. The sample lists about 19,000 clones, around 88% seen once, with about 25% in the top ten. Sequenced material: peripheral blood, taken from a patient treated with radiotherapy plus ipilimumab. The receptors derive from a human donor with non-small cell lung cancer whose response to radiotherapy plus ipilimumab could not be evaluated.

The genes are TRBV6-1 and TRBJ2-5; TRBD2 might be the D (6 bases). The closer fit of TRBJ2-7 to the DNA end suggests the J call may be wrong. Germline V lookup: CDR1 MNHNS, CDR2 SASEGT. This CDR3 comprises 14 residues. CDR3 residues: CASRGLRAPYEQYF. CDR3 DNA: TGTGCCAGCAGGGGACTGCGGGCCCCCTACGAGCAGTACTTC.

The V and J genes are TRBV5-8 and TRBJ2-2, with D tentatively TRBD2 (6 bases). The germline gives CDR1 SGHTS, CDR2 YDEGEE. This CDR3 has 15 residues. Trimming took 4 bases from V and 0 from J, leaving 10 bases between them. CDR3 in DNA: TGTGCCAGCAGCGGGACTTTCGCGAACACCGGGGAGCTGTTTTTT. Translation gives CASSGTFANTGELFF.

In its sample, this clone was seen a few times. V usage is TRBV7-9 and J usage is TRBJ2-7; 9 positions agree with TRBD1. V dropped 4 bases and J dropped 3; count of bases not matched to a gene: 10. The germline gives CDR1 SEHNR, CDR2 FQNEAQ (reference sequence). This CDR3 has 16 residues. Here the CDR3 reads CASSSRGTGYFYEQYF. The CDR3 DNA reads as TGTGCCAGCAGCTCGAGGGGGACAGGGTACTTCTACGAGCAGTACTTC.

This clone turned up a few times. The rearrangement links TRBV7-9 to TRBJ2-5, with D possibly TRBD1 on 5 matching bases. The CDR3 runs to 15 residues. Germline V CDR1 and CDR2: SEHNR, FQNEAQ (reference sequence). Between the trimmed V and J ends, which lost 1 base and 2 bases, there was a span of 11 bases. The CDR3 DNA follows: TGTGCCAGCAGCTTAGGTCGGACACTGCAAGAGACCCAGTACTTC. The encoded protein is CASSLGRTLQETQYF.

This chain links TRBV6-1 with TRBJ1-5, with TRBD1 matching 7 bases. Germline V gene data show CDR1 as MNHNS and CDR2 as SASEGT. V shed 10 bases, J shed 0 bases, and the junction held 6 bases outside the gene matches. The CDR3 runs to 14 residues. The CDR3 DNA follows: TGTGCCACCAACAGGGGTTATAGCAATCAGCCCCAGCATTTT. This sequence encodes CATNRGYSNQPQHF.

The gene calls are TRBV6-1 and TRBJ2-2; a weak D match, TRBD1 (6 bases). From germline, CDR1 is MNHNS and CDR2 SASEGT. V dropped 4 bases and J dropped 1 base, with 10 bases sitting between them. CDR3 size: 15 residues. The CDR3 loop reads CASSGWGRNTGELFF. In nucleotides, the CDR3 is TGTGCCAGCAGTGGGTGGGGGCGGAACACCGGGGAGCTGTTTTTT.

CDR3 sequence: CASTGGTENEKLFF. DNA for the CDR3: TGTGCCAGCACTGGGGGGACAGAGAATGAAAAACTGTTTTTT. The V gene is TRBV6-1, the J gene TRBJ1-4; the match to TRBD1 covers 7 bases. This CDR3 region has 14 residues. CDR1 is MNHNS and CDR2 is SASEGT in the germline V gene. The ends lost 7 bases at V and 5 bases at J; junction bases unmatched: 7.

The CDR3, as DNA: TGCAGCGTGTTAGCGGGAGTCGAGCAGTACTTC. It encodes CSVLAGVEQYF. The chain carries TRBV29-1 and TRBJ2-7; 9 bases are shared with TRBD2. CDR1 and CDR2 (germline): SQVTM, ANQGSEA. The CDR3 extends over 11 amino acids. With V trimmed by 6 bases and J by 6 bases, 3 bases remained unmatched.

The rearrangement joins TRBV7-2 to TRBJ2-1, with a weak D call TRBD2 (6 bases). Trimming shortened V by 6 bases and J by 8 bases, and 20 bases separated the two germline ends. Germline V lookup: CDR1 SGHTA, CDR2 FQGNSA. The CDR3 runs to 15 residues. The CDR3 region has the DNA TGTGCCAGCAGTCCATTTTTTTCTAGCGTCTATGAGCAGTTCTTC. Its protein product is CASSPFFSSVYEQFF.

This chain joins TRBV11-2 and TRBJ2-1; a weak D match, TRBD1 (5 bases). V lost 0 bases to trimming and J lost 15 bases, with 12 bases between them. The CDR3 sequence is 12 residues long. Germline lookup yields CDR1 SGHAT and CDR2 FQNNGV. Here the CDR3 reads CASSLDRTPWFF. The CDR3 bases are TGTGCCAGCAGCTTAGACCGGACACCCTGGTTCTTC.

The chain recombines TRBV7-2 with TRBJ2-7; 14 nucleotides match TRBD2. J gave up 5 bases and V 5 bases, and 5 bases lay outside the gene matches. The CDR3 has 15 residues. In germline, CDR1 is SGHTA, CDR2 FQGNSA. In DNA, the CDR3 is TGTGCCAGCAGCAGACCGGGACTAGCGGGGGACGAGCAGTACTTC. Translated: CASSRPGLAGDEQYF.

The chain combines TRBV28 with TRBJ2-7, with D possibly matching TRBD1 (5 bases). Germline loops: CDR1 MDHEN, CDR2 SYDVKM. V was pared by 8 bases and J by 1 base, with 21 bases between. This CDR3 spans 16 amino acids. CDR3 loop: CASGPLLSDTSYEQYF. The CDR3 DNA follows: TGTGCCAGCGGCCCACTACTATCGGACACATCCTACGAGCAGTACTTC.

This chain links TRBV15 with TRBJ2-3; possibly TRBD2 for D (5 bases). CDR1 is LNHNV, CDR2 YYDKDF, per germline (reference sequence). The ends were cut back, 0 bases at V and 5 bases at J, with 6 bases in the middle. This CDR3 contains 13 residues. The CDR3 bases are TGTGCCACCAGCAGAGATCGGGGAGATACGCAGTATTTT. It codes for CATSRDRGDTQYF. Full variable domain (missing parts from reference TRBV15 and TRBJ2-3): DAMVIQNPRYQVTQFGKPVTLSCSQTLNHNVMYWYQQKSSQAPKLLFHYYDKDFNNEADTPDNFQSRRPNTSFCFLDIRSPGLGDTAMYLCATSRDRGDTQYFGPGTRLTVL.

The chain joins TRBV5-6 to TRBJ1-2, with TRBD1 matching 8 bases. Germline CDR1 and CDR2: SGHDT and YYEEEE. This CDR3 has 16 residues. J gave up 4 bases and V 0 bases, and 8 bases lay outside the gene matches. The CDR3 DNA reads TGTGCCAGCAGCTTGGAAGCAGGGGGCAAGGTCTATGGCTACACCTTC. It codes for CASSLEAGGKVYGYTF.

About this clone itself: One end of the junction does not line up with germline, which may come from a read error. J is TRBJ1-5 and V is TRBV7-7; TRBD1 aligns across 7 bases. Looked up from germline, CDR1 is SSHAT and CDR2 is FNYEAQ (reference sequence). The CDR3 has 13 residues. CDR3 sequence reads: CASSTGVGQPQHF. CDR3 coding DNA: TGTGCTAGCAGTACAGGGGTCGGTCAGCCCCAGCATTTT.

This clone is a singleton in its sample. J is TRBJ2-7 and V is TRBV20-1, with a weak D call TRBD2 (5 bases). V lost 3 bases and J lost 5, with 8 bases in between. Per the germline V gene, CDR1 is DFQATT and CDR2 is SNEGSKA (reference sequence). This CDR3 spans 11 amino acids. CDR3 sequence reads: CSASYGNEQYF. DNA of the CDR3: TGCAGTGCTAGTTACGGGAACGAGCAGTACTTC.

The J gene is TRBJ1-4, the V gene TRBV4-1; D uncertain. Germline V gene data show CDR1 as MGHRA and CDR2 as YSYEKL. The CDR3 covers 16 residues. V gave up 2 bases and J gave up 3 bases, with 13 bases separating them. CDR3 amino acids: CASSQTHGVPNEKLFF. In nucleotides, the CDR3 is TGCGCCAGCAGCCAAACCCACGGGGTCCCTAATGAAAAACTGTTTTTT.

The chain has TRBV11-2 and TRBJ2-2; 10 nucleotides align to TRBD2. The germline gives CDR1 SGHAT, CDR2 FQNNGV. V shed 5 bases, J shed 1 base, and the junction held 4 bases outside the gene matches. The CDR3 loop spans 16 amino acids. As DNA, the CDR3 is TGTGCCAGCAGCCCCGGACTAGCGGAGAACACCGGGGAGCTGTTTTTT. It encodes CASSPGLAENTGELFF.

For the CDR3, the DNA is TGTGCCAGCAGTTTAAAGTGGCGGGAGAAAATCTACGAGCAGTACTTC. Translated: CASSLKWREKIYEQYF. The V gene is TRBV28, the J gene TRBJ2-7; TRBD2 agrees at 7 bases. The CDR3 length is 16 residues. Germline V gives CDR1 MDHEN, CDR2 SYDVKM. V was pared by 2 bases and J by 3 bases, with 10 bases of the junction left unmatched.

The CDR3, as DNA: TGTGCCAGCCGGGGGGAGGCAGGTACGCAGTATTTT. This sequence encodes CASRGEAGTQYF. The chain employs TRBV5-5 and TRBJ2-3, with TRBD2 identical over 7 bases. V lost 7 bases to trimming and J lost 8 bases; unmatched junction nucleotides: 7. Germline values: CDR1 SGHKS, CDR2 YYEKEE (reference sequence). CDR3 size: 12 residues.

This chain connects TRBV5-1 to TRBJ1-2, with D perhaps TRBD1 (6 bases). V was cut by 0 bases and J by 5 bases, with 11 bases left in between. This CDR3 contains 14 residues. Germline V gives CDR1 SGHRS, CDR2 YFSETQ. The CDR3 sequence is CASSLDPRGYGYTF. In DNA, the CDR3 is TGCGCCAGCAGCTTGGACCCCAGGGGATATGGCTACACCTTC.

The rearrangement uses TRBV6-1 and TRBJ2-7, with D maybe TRBD2 (6 bases). This CDR3 comprises 13 residues. V dropped 7 bases and J dropped 6 bases, with 16 bases sitting between them. CDR1 is MNHNS, CDR2 SASEGT, per germline. The CDR3 region is CASILAQGGEQYF. CDR3 DNA sequence: TGTGCCAGCATCCTAGCGCAGGGAGGCGAGCAGTACTTC.

V is TRBV19 and J is TRBJ1-5; D remains unclear. V was clipped by 0 bases and J by 5 bases, with 11 bases between them. Germline CDR1 and CDR2: LNHDA and SQIVND (reference sequence). The CDR3 has 15 amino acids. The DNA of the CDR3 is TGTGCCAGTAGTATAGATGTCCGGGGATATCAGCCCCAGCATTTT. The encoded protein is CASSIDVRGYQPQHF. Complete variable domain (other parts from reference TRBV19 and TRBJ1-5): DGGITQSPKYLFRKEGQNVTLSCEQNLNHDAMYWYRQDPGQGLRLIYYSQIVNDFQKGDIAEGYSVSREKKESFPLTVTSAQKNPTAFYLCASSIDVRGYQPQHFGDGTRLSIL.